Shown below are 26 T cell receptor beta chains from a single sample sequenced in a study of T cell responses to AZD1222 COVID-19 vaccine. The table came from immunoSEQ multiplex PCR; TCRdb's copy has only in-frame clones and leaves some out. The sample records 70,000 to 95,000 clones, more than 70% being singletons. Sample: peripheral blood, taken 28 days after the second AZD1222 dose. These receptors all stem from an adult who received the AZD1222 COVID-19 vaccine.

This clone was counted between two and nine times. This chain connects TRBV19 to TRBJ2-2, with D unresolved. This CDR3 contains 15 residues. Trimming cost V 6 bases and J 4 bases, with 15 bases left between them. In germline, CDR1 is LNHDA, CDR2 SQIVND (reference sequence). The CDR3 loop reads CASSIQPRSTGELFF. DNA for the CDR3: TGTGCCAGTAGCATCCAACCGCGGAGCACCGGGGAGCTGTTTTTT.

The rearrangement links TRBV7-8 to TRBJ2-2, with TRBD2 matching 8 bases. V trimming: 3 bases; J trimming: 5 bases; junction bases outside the gene matches: 11. The CDR3 sequence is 17 residues long. The germline gives CDR1 SGHVS, CDR2 FQNEAQ. The CDR3 reads CASSFVGAGVSTGELFF. CDR3 bases: TGTGCCAGCAGCTTTGTAGGAGCGGGAGTGTCGACCGGGGAGCTGTTTTTT. The full variable domain, with the rest looked up from reference TRBV7-8 and TRBJ2-2, is GAGVSQSPRYKVAKRGQDVALRCDPISGHVSLFWYQQALGQGPEFLTYFQNEAQLDKSGLPSDRFFAERPEGSVSTLKIQRTQQEDSAVYLCASSFVGAGVSTGELFFGEGSRLTVL.

J is TRBJ1-1 and V is TRBV28, with 8 bases that match TRBD1. This CDR3 has 16 amino acids. The V and J ends lost 6 bases and 1 base, in that order; junction bases with no gene match: 10. In germline, CDR1 is MDHEN, CDR2 SYDVKM. The CDR3 bases are TGTGCCAGCAGGTCTCCCCCCGGGACAGGGAACACTGAAGCTTTCTTT. It translates to CASRSPPGTGNTEAFF.

This rearrangement joins TRBV7-8 to TRBJ2-1, with 7 bases fitting TRBD2. After removal of 2 bases from V and 8 bases from J, the junction contained 6 bases not matched to a gene. The CDR3 covers 14 residues. Germline V gene data show CDR1 as SGHVS and CDR2 as FQNEAQ. CDR3 coding DNA: TGTGCCAGCAGCTTACTTGAGCGGGATTATGAGCAGTTCTTC. It codes for CASSLLERDYEQFF.

The chain recombines TRBV13 with TRBJ2-7; 8 bases are a match to TRBD2. The CDR3 is 15 residues long. Germline CDR1 PRHDT, CDR2 FYEKMQ (reference sequence). V shed 5 bases and J 0 bases; nucleotides not matched to a gene: 6. The CDR3 reads CASSSGLASSYEQYF. The CDR3 region has the DNA TGTGCCAGCAGCAGTGGACTAGCTAGCTCCTACGAGCAGTACTTC.

The V gene is TRBV6-5, the J gene TRBJ2-7; 7 positions agree with TRBD1. Germline CDR1 is MNHEY and CDR2 is SVGAGI. The CDR3 contains 13 residues. With V trimmed by 6 bases and J by 3 bases, 5 bases remained unmatched. CDR3 nucleotide sequence: TGTGCCAGCAGAAGGGACAGCTACTACGAGCAGTACTTC. Translating gives CASRRDSYYEQYF.

The rearrangement joins TRBV3-1 (or the pseudogene TRBV3-2) to TRBJ2-7; D may correspond to TRBD1 or TRBD2 (5 bases each). The CDR3 consists of 16 residues. CDR1 and CDR2 (germline): LGHDT, YNNKEL (reference sequence). V shed 4 bases and J shed 6 bases, with 22 bases lying between them. The DNA for the CDR3 is TGTGCCAGCAGCCCATTAATAGGGGCAACGGGAAGCGAGCAGTACTTC. Its protein is CASSPLIGATGSEQYF.

About this clone: Other DNA sequences of this sample code for an identical CDR3. The chain employs TRBV27 and TRBJ1-5; D gene uncertain. The CDR3 is made up of 14 amino acids. The V and J ends lost 6 bases and 2 bases respectively, with 11 bases between them. Germline lookup yields CDR1 MNHEY and CDR2 SMNVEV (reference sequence). The CDR3 DNA reads as TGTGCCAGCAGGGAGGGTTGGGGCAATCAGCCCCAGCATTTT. This sequence encodes CASREGWGNQPQHF.

V usage is TRBV27 and J usage is TRBJ2-7; D gene ambiguous. Germline V lookup: CDR1 MNHEY, CDR2 SMNVEV (reference sequence). This CDR3 contains 13 residues. V was pared by 9 bases and J by 7 bases, with 19 bases between. Written as DNA, the CDR3 is TGTGCCAGTGCGTCGCAGCGCATTTCTGAGCAGTACTTC. Translation: CASASQRISEQYF.

This chain links TRBV10-3 with TRBJ2-7; D is possibly TRBD1 (6 bases). Germline V gene data show CDR1 as ENHRY and CDR2 as SYGVKD. The V end lost 7 bases, the J end lost 4 bases, and 14 bases lay between the germline ends. The CDR3 is made up of 13 amino acids. CDR3 loop: CAIKPGVGYEQYF. CDR3 DNA sequence: TGTGCCATCAAGCCAGGGGTTGGTTACGAGCAGTACTTC.

This clone was recorded only once. The chain recombines TRBV19 with TRBJ1-1, with D uncertain. The V gene's germline CDR1 is LNHDA and CDR2 SQIVND (reference sequence). The CDR3 has 14 amino acids. V was clipped by 11 bases and J by 4 bases, with 20 bases between them. The CDR3 sequence is CASLGEGGSTEAFF. CDR3 DNA: TGTGCCTCTCTTGGGGAGGGAGGAAGCACTGAAGCTTTCTTT.

Here the CDR3 DNA reads TGCGCCAGCTCAGAGCCAGGGGGCTTTAACAATGAGCAGTTCTTC. This sequence encodes CASSEPGGFNNEQFF. The gene calls are TRBV23-1 and TRBJ2-1, with TRBD1 matching 8 bases. TRBV23-1 is known as an ORF, though its function is uncertain. The CDR3 loop spans 15 amino acids. Trimming cost V 8 bases and J 5 bases; bases outside gene matches: 11.

The chain employs TRBV7-8 and TRBJ2-1; D ambiguous. This CDR3 has 15 residues. Trimming shortened V by 1 base and J by 5 bases, and 12 bases separated the two germline ends. Germline assignment: CDR1 SGHVS and CDR2 FQNEAQ. CDR3 in amino acids: CASSLVTRGNNEQFF. The DNA for the CDR3 is TGTGCCAGCAGCTTAGTGACGCGCGGAAACAATGAGCAGTTCTTC.

The chain combines TRBV27 with TRBJ2-3; 7 nucleotides match TRBD1. Germline trimming cut 2 bases from V and 5 bases from J; bases unmatched to any gene: 4. CDR1 is MNHEY, CDR2 SMNVEV, per germline (reference sequence). The CDR3 covers 14 residues. The CDR3 DNA follows: TGTGCCAGCAGTTTAAACCAGGGGGAAGATACGCAGTATTTT. It yields the protein CASSLNQGEDTQYF.

Only one count was recorded for this clone. This chain uses TRBV12-5 with TRBJ2-3; 7 bases line up with TRBD1. The CDR3 sequence is 13 residues long. Per germline, CDR1 LGHNT and CDR2 FRNRAP. V gave up 5 bases and J gave up 4 bases; unmatched junction bases: 3. CDR3 protein: CASGEGTADTQYF. CDR3 sequence (DNA): TGTGCTAGTGGTGAGGGGACAGCAGATACGCAGTATTTT.

The chain is built from TRBV11-2 and TRBJ2-7; D gene uncertain. Between the trimmed V and J ends, which lost 1 base and 5 bases, there was a span of 3 bases. Germline CDR1 is SGHAT and CDR2 is FQNNGV. The CDR3 contains 11 residues. The CDR3, as DNA: TGTGCCAGCAGCTTAGGCCACGAGCAGTACTTC. It translates to CASSLGHEQYF.

The rearrangement joins TRBV25-1 to TRBJ1-6; 7 positions agree with TRBD1. The junction had 4 bases not matched to a gene; V was cut back by 1 base and J by 7 bases. Germline CDR1 is MGHDK and CDR2 is SYGVNS. The CDR3 runs to 15 residues. The CDR3 bases are TGTGCCAGCAGTGAATCCGGCAGGGGGAATTCACCCCTCCACTTT. Translated: CASSESGRGNSPLHF. Variable domain in full (rest from reference TRBV25-1 and TRBJ1-6): EADIYQTPRYLVIGTGKKITLECSQTMGHDKMYWYQQDPGMELHLIHYSYGVNSTEKGDLSSESTVSRIRTEHFPLTLESARPSHTSQYLCASSESGRGNSPLHFGNGTRLTVT.

This clone was detected only once. The V gene is TRBV4-1, the J gene TRBJ1-3; 9 nucleotides line up with TRBD1. V was clipped by 0 bases and J by 0 bases; unmatched bases: 3. The CDR3 totals 17 residues. Germline values: CDR1 MGHRA, CDR2 YSYEKL. CDR3 in amino acids: CASSQEGQGASGNTIYF. DNA for the CDR3: TGCGCCAGCAGCCAAGAGGGACAGGGAGCCTCTGGAAACACCATATATTTT.

The chain uses TRBV5-1 and TRBJ1-3, with TRBD1 as a possible D gene (6 bases). V was cut by 3 bases and J by 3 bases, with 10 bases left in between. CDR1 is SGHRS and CDR2 is YFSETQ in the germline V gene. CDR3 length: 14 amino acids. This chain's CDR3 is CASSSSTGGNTIYF. The CDR3 region has the DNA TGCGCCAGCAGCTCTTCGACAGGTGGAAACACCATATATTTT.

V usage is TRBV7-2 and J usage is TRBJ2-2; D possibly corresponds to TRBD2 (6 bases). V was shortened by 1 base and J by 7 bases, with 16 bases between the two germline ends. This CDR3 contains 16 residues. From germline, CDR1 is SGHTA and CDR2 FQGNSA. The CDR3 here is CASSLEITGAGGELFF. The CDR3 DNA reads TGTGCCAGCAGCTTAGAAATTACGGGAGCGGGCGGGGAGCTGTTTTTT. Using reference TRBV7-2 and TRBJ2-2 for the parts outside the CDR3, the full variable domain is GAGVSQSPSNKVTEKGKDVELRCDPISGHTALYWYRQSLGQGLEFLIYFQGNSAPDKSGLPSDRFSAERTGGSVSTLTIQRTQQEDSAVYLCASSLEITGAGGELFFGEGSRLTVL.

The CDR3 DNA is TGTGCCAGCAGCTTAGAAGCGGGGAGGTCCCTCCACTTT. It is translated as CASSLEAGRSLHF. The chain carries TRBV7-2 and TRBJ1-6; D remains ambiguous. CDR1 and CDR2 from the germline V gene are SGHTA and FQGNSA. The V end lost 1 base, the J end lost 14 bases, and 12 bases lay between the germline ends. The CDR3 extends over 13 amino acids.

The V call is TRBV10-1, the J call TRBJ2-1; D is ambiguous. The V and J ends lost 7 bases and 6 bases respectively, with 13 bases between them. The germline gives CDR1 WNHNN, CDR2 SYGVQD (reference sequence). This CDR3 contains 13 residues. The CDR3 bases are TGCGCCAGCACGGCAAACTACCCCAATGAGCAGTTCTTC. Translated: CASTANYPNEQFF.

The V call is TRBV10-3, the J call TRBJ2-7; perhaps TRBD2 as D (5 bases). The germline V gene encodes CDR1 ENHRY and CDR2 SYGVKD. CDR3 length equals 14 residues. Trimming took 5 bases from V and 3 from J, leaving 14 bases between them. CDR3 coding DNA: TGTGCCATCAGTACCCCTCCTAGCCTCTACGAGCAGTACTTC. Amino acids: CAISTPPSLYEQYF.

This chain connects TRBV19 to TRBJ1-1; 8 nucleotides agree with TRBD1. The CDR3 loop spans 15 amino acids. The J segment lost 6 bases and the V segment lost 2 bases, leaving 8 bases of the junction unmatched. Germline loops: CDR1 LNHDA, CDR2 SQIVND (reference sequence). CDR3 protein: CASSILTGGISEAFF. The DNA for the CDR3 is TGTGCCAGTAGTATACTTACAGGGGGTATATCTGAAGCTTTCTTT.

The chain links TRBV4-1 to TRBJ2-1; 12 bases line up with TRBD2. Losses at the gene ends were 1 base for V and 2 bases for J; bases not matched to a gene: 6. CDR1 MGHRA and CDR2 YSYEKL come from the germline V gene. There are 18 residues in the CDR3. CDR3 region: CASSQGLAGVRTYNEQFF. CDR3 sequence (DNA): TGCGCCAGCAGCCAAGGACTAGCGGGAGTTCGGACCTACAATGAGCAGTTCTTC.

This chain uses TRBV11-2 with TRBJ2-1; 8 bases align to TRBD2. Germline V CDR1 and CDR2: SGHAT, FQNNGV. The length of the CDR3 is 15 residues. Trimming at V came to 4 bases and at J to 3 bases, leaving 5 bases not matched to a gene. In DNA form, the CDR3 reads TGTGCCAGCAGCTCCGGGACTAGAAACTACAATGAGCAGTTCTTC. This codes for CASSSGTRNYNEQFF.